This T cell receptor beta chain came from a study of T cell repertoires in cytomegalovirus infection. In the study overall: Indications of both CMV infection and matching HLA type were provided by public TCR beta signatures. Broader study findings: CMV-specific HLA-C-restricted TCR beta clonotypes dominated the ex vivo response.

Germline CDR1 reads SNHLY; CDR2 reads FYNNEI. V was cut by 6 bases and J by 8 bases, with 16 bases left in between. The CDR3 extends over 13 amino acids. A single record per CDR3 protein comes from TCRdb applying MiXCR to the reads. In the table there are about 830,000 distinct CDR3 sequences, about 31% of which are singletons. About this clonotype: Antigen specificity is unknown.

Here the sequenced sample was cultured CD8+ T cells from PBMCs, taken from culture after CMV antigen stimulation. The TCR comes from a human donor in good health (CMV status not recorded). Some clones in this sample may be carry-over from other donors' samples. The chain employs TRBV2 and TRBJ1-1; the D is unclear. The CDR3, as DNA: TGTGCCAGCAGCGGAGGACTCGAAGAAGAAGCTTTCTTT. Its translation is CASSGGLEEEAFF.